Following are 24 T cell receptor beta chains from one sample sequenced in a study of blood T cells in healthy people across ages. Primed by a sample-barcoded 5' primer and a J-beta primer mix, a second PCR proceeded for about 7 to 11 cycles. Via MiXCR, TCRdb re-called the 5' RACE reads, giving one row per CDR3 protein. The sample has around 710,000 distinct CDR3 sequences; roughly 45% are singletons. The sample taken for sequencing was blood. The receptors shown here come from a woman aged 55-69 years in good health.

This clonotype was counted once. A clone one base away is much larger, so this may be a read error. The J gene is TRBJ2-7, the V gene TRBV4-2; the match to TRBD2 covers 9 bases. The length of the CDR3 is 15 residues. Germline CDR1 reads LGHNA; CDR2 reads YNFKEQ. The DNA for the CDR3 is TGTGCCAGCAACCAAGACCTGGCGGGAGGGAGGGAGCAGTACTTC. Protein product: CASNQDLAGGREQYF.

This clonotype has only one observation. A single base separates this from a much larger clone, so it may be a read error. It is likely a read error, because the conserved phenylalanine at the end of the CDR3 is missing. The chain has TRBV9 and TRBJ2-7; D remains unclear. The CDR3 sequence is 14 residues long. V was shortened by 0 bases and J by 0 bases, with 7 bases between the two germline ends. In germline, CDR1 is SGDLS, CDR2 YYNGEE. The CDR3 DNA reads as TGTGCCAGCAGCGTAGAAGTGAACTCCTACGAGCAGTACTTG. The encoded protein is CASSVEVNSYEQYL.

This clonotype has only a few counts. The chain joins TRBV27 to TRBJ2-5; D remains unclear. The germline V gene encodes CDR1 MNHEY and CDR2 SMNVEV (reference sequence). The CDR3 loop spans 15 amino acids. Trimming removed 6 bases at V and 9 bases at J, with 23 bases between. For the CDR3, the DNA is TGTGCCAGCAGACCCCCATCCAGCTACGCCATGCCCCAGTACTTC. Translating gives CASRPPSSYAMPQYF.

This chain joins TRBV28 and TRBJ2-3; possibly TRBD2 for D (6 bases). The CDR3 is made up of 16 amino acids. In germline, CDR1 is MDHEN, CDR2 SYDVKM. Trimming removed 8 bases from V and 2 bases from J, with 20 bases in between. The CDR3 nucleotides read TGTGCCAGCCACGCAGCCGGAGGGGTGATCACAGATACGCAGTATTTT. As protein: CASHAAGGVITDTQYF.

This clonotype was observed many times. J is TRBJ2-1 and V is TRBV29-1; TRBD1 is a possible D gene (6 bases). V gave up 1 base and J gave up 0 bases, with 10 bases separating them. This CDR3 spans 15 amino acids. Germline V gives CDR1 SQVTM, CDR2 ANQGSEA. The CDR3 DNA sequence: TGCAGCGTTGAAGGACAGGTCAGCTCCTACAATGAGCAGTTCTTC. Translated, it gives CSVEGQVSSYNEQFF.

This clonotype has just one count. At one end the junction does not follow the germline gene, possibly because of a read error. The CDR3 spells CASSARVGYGQYF. Here the CDR3 DNA reads TGTGCCAGCAGTGCTAGGGTAGGCTACGGGCAGTACTTC. The V gene is TRBV6-5, the J gene TRBJ2-7; D unclear. There are 13 residues in the CDR3. The germline gives CDR1 MNHEY, CDR2 SVGAGI.

This clonotype has only a few counts. V is TRBV28 and J is TRBJ1-6; TRBD1 might be the D (5 bases). Trimming removed 4 bases from V and 4 bases from J, with 11 bases in between. The CDR3 is made up of 15 amino acids. CDR1 and CDR2 (germline): MDHEN, SYDVKM. The CDR3 nucleotides are TGTGCCAGCAGTTCTCCGACAGAGTATAATTCACCCCTCCACTTT. Residues: CASSSPTEYNSPLHF. Using reference TRBV28 and TRBJ1-6 for the parts outside the CDR3, the full variable domain is DVKVTQSSRYLVKRTGEKVFLECVQDMDHENMFWYRQDPGLGLRLIYFSYDVKMKEKGDIPEGYSVSREKKERFSLILESASTNQTSMYLCASSSPTEYNSPLHFGNGTRLTVT.

This chain uses TRBV6-2 or TRBV6-3 with TRBJ2-7; 8 positions agree with TRBD1. V gave up 4 bases and J gave up 3 bases; unmatched junction bases: 8. The CDR3 length is 15 residues. Germline lookup yields CDR1 MNHEY and CDR2 SVGEGT. The CDR3 coding sequence is TGTGCCAGCAGTTTTACAGGGGGAATTAACTACGAGCAGTACTTC. It yields the protein CASSFTGGINYEQYF.

The V and J genes are TRBV20-1 and TRBJ2-1; D is possibly TRBD1 (7 bases). The CDR3 totals 14 residues. Trimming pared 5 bases from V and 7 bases from J, leaving 18 bases between. CDR1 and CDR2 from the germline V gene are DFQATT and SNEGSKA (reference sequence). For the CDR3, the DNA is TGCAGTGCTCTCGTGGGGGCAGGGGGGAATGAGCAGTTCTTC. Residues: CSALVGAGGNEQFF.

The chain links TRBV25-1 to TRBJ2-1; 11 nucleotides align to TRBD2. Trimming at V came to 3 bases and at J to 7 bases, leaving 11 bases not matched to a gene. The CDR3 totals 17 residues. The germline CDR1 and CDR2 sequences are MGHDK and SYGVNS. The CDR3 DNA reads as TGTGCCAGCAGTGATCTGGTACTAGCGGGAGCGCGTAATGAGCAGTTCTTC. Protein: CASSDLVLAGARNEQFF. Based on the CDR3 plus reference TRBV25-1 and TRBJ2-1, the full variable domain is EADIYQTPRYLVIGTGKKITLECSQTMGHDKMYWYQQDPGMELHLIHYSYGVNSTEKGDLSSESTVSRIRTEHFPLTLESARPSHTSQYLCASSDLVLAGARNEQFFGPGTRLTVL.

This clonotype was detected a few times. V and J are TRBV2 and TRBJ1-2; 7 positions agree with TRBD1. Trimming at V came to 2 bases and at J to 5 bases, leaving 5 bases not matched to a gene. The germline V gene encodes CDR1 SNHLY and CDR2 FYNNEI. The CDR3 runs 14 residues. The CDR3 DNA sequence: TGTGCCAGCAGTGAACCCTTGACAGGGTATGGCTACACCTTC. Protein: CASSEPLTGYGYTF.

The table lists this clonotype with a few counts. The J gene is TRBJ2-6, the V gene TRBV9; D unresolved. The CDR3 loop spans 15 amino acids. From germline, CDR1 is SGDLS and CDR2 YYNGEE. V lost 2 bases and J lost 3, with 9 bases in between. This chain's CDR3 is CASSVGSFGANVLTF. DNA for the CDR3: TGTGCCAGCAGCGTCGGGTCTTTTGGGGCCAACGTCCTGACTTTC.

The V call is TRBV6-2 or TRBV6-3, the J call TRBJ2-6, with D tentatively TRBD1 (5 bases). Trimming pared 8 bases from V and 0 bases from J, leaving 14 bases between. Germline assignment: CDR1 MNHEY and CDR2 SVGEGT. This CDR3 contains 16 residues. CDR3 nucleotide sequence: TGTGCCAGCGGGTGGACATCCGGCTCTGGGGCCAACGTCCTGACTTTC. Its translation is CASGWTSGSGANVLTF.

A few counts support this clonotype. The CDR3 nucleotides read TGTGCCAGCAAAGAGCTAGGCTACAATGAGCAGTTCTTC. Its translation: CASKELGYNEQFF. The chain combines TRBV27 with TRBJ2-1, with D uncertain. There are 13 residues in the CDR3. Germline V lookup: CDR1 MNHEY, CDR2 SMNVEV (reference sequence). The V and J ends lost 7 bases and 3 bases respectively, with 10 bases between them.

The chain combines TRBV7-9 with TRBJ2-4, with D unresolved. The J call may be in error: the DNA end matches TRBJ2-5 better. Germline V lookup: CDR1 SEHNR, CDR2 FQNEAQ (reference sequence). The CDR3 is 14 residues long. The DNA for the CDR3 is TGTGCCAGCAGCTTAACGGACCTCCAAGAGACCCAGTACTTC. Translation: CASSLTDLQETQYF.

The chain employs TRBV6-6 and TRBJ1-5, with 7 nucleotides matching TRBD1. This CDR3 region has 13 residues. Germline CDR1 MNHNY, CDR2 SVGAGI (reference sequence). Trimming removed 6 bases from V and 4 bases from J; junction bases left unmatched: 3. CDR3 sequence: CASRKQGNQPQHF. CDR3 in DNA: TGTGCCAGCAGAAAACAGGGGAATCAGCCCCAGCATTTT.

Details on this clonotype: With a much larger clone just one base away, this may be a read error. The chain uses TRBV9 and TRBJ2-5; possible D gene TRBD1, 6 bases. Trimming cost V 0 bases and J 11 bases, with 20 bases left between them. The V gene's germline CDR1 is SGDLS and CDR2 YYNGEE. The CDR3 totals 15 residues. CDR3 sequence: CASSVALGGYNEQYF. The CDR3 bases are TGTGCCAGCAGCGTAGCCCTAGGGGGTTACAATGAGCAGTACTTC.

The chain is built from TRBV6-6 and TRBJ1-2; D not resolved. The CDR3 length is 12 residues. Trimming shortened V by 5 bases and J by 7 bases, and 11 bases separated the two germline ends. From germline, CDR1 is MNHNY and CDR2 SVGAGI (reference sequence). CDR3 sequence: CASSATEGGYTF. In DNA form, the CDR3 reads TGTGCCAGCAGTGCCACAGAGGGTGGCTACACCTTC.

This clonotype turned up a few times. This chain joins TRBV18 and TRBJ1-1; D unresolved. The V end was cut by 4 bases, the J end by 5 bases, with 11 bases between. The CDR3 spans 13 residues. In germline, CDR1 is KGHSH, CDR2 LQKENI. CDR3 in amino acids: CASSRERSTEAFF. CDR3 DNA: TGTGCCAGCTCACGGGAAAGGAGTACTGAAGCTTTCTTT.

The sample holds a few counts of this clonotype. The chain has TRBV29-1 and TRBJ2-1, with a tentative D call TRBD2 (5 bases). Trimming shortened V by 1 base and J by 8 bases, and 6 bases separated the two germline ends. CDR1 SQVTM and CDR2 ANQGSEA come from the germline V gene. The CDR3 contains 11 residues. In nucleotides, the CDR3 is TGCAGCGTTGAAGGGGGAGATGAGCAGTTCTTC. Translating gives CSVEGGDEQFF.

This clonotype was counted at least ten times. The CDR3 spells CASSIAGGPLYEQFF. The DNA of the CDR3 is TGTGCCAGCAGCATAGCGGGAGGGCCGCTCTATGAGCAGTTCTTC. The V gene is TRBV28, the J gene TRBJ2-1; 11 positions agree with TRBD2. The length of the CDR3 is 15 residues. Unmatched junction bases numbered 9, after V lost 6 bases and J lost 8 bases. Germline V gives CDR1 MDHEN, CDR2 SYDVKM.

Here the CDR3 reads CASTQDARGYGYTF. In DNA, the CDR3 is TGTGCCAGCACCCAAGACGCCAGGGGCTATGGCTACACCTTC. This chain connects TRBV12-3 or TRBV12-4 to TRBJ1-2; perhaps TRBD1 as D (6 bases). This CDR3 is 14 amino acids long. Trimming took 7 bases from V and 4 from J, leaving 16 bases between them.

V gene TRBV20-1 combines with J gene TRBJ2-7; possibly TRBD2 for D (5 bases). This CDR3 region has 12 residues. V was clipped by 6 bases and J by 6 bases, with 15 bases between them. CDR1 is DFQATT and CDR2 is SNEGSKA in the germline V gene (reference sequence). The CDR3 DNA reads as TGCAGTGCCTCACCCCTAGCTTTCGAGCAGTACTTC. It yields the protein CSASPLAFEQYF.

The CDR3 sequence: CASSSDWSYGYTF. The CDR3 DNA reads as TGTGCCAGCAGTTCGGACTGGTCCTATGGCTACACCTTC. This chain uses TRBV6-5 with TRBJ1-2, with D unresolved. The CDR3 loop spans 13 amino acids. The germline V gene has CDR1 MNHEY and CDR2 SVGAGI. The ends were cut back, 4 bases at V and 4 bases at J, with 10 bases in the middle.